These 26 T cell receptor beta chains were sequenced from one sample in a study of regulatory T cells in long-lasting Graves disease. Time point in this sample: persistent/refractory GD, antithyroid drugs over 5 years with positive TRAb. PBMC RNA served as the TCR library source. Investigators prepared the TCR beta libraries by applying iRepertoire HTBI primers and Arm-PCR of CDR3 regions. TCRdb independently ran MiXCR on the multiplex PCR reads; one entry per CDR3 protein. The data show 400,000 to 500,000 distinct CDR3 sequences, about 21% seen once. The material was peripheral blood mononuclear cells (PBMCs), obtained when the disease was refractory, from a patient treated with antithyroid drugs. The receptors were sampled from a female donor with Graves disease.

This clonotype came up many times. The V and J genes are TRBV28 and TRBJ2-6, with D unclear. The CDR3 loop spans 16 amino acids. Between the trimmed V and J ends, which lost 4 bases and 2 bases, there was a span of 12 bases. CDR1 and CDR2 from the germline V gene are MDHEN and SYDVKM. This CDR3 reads CASSYPVRAGANVLTF. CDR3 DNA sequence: TGTGCCAGCAGTTACCCCGTTCGGGCTGGGGCCAACGTCCTGACTTTC.

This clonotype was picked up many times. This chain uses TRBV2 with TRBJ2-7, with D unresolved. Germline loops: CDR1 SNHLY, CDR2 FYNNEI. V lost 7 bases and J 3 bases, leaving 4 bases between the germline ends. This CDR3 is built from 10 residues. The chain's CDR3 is CASKLYEQYF. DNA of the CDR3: TGTGCCAGCAAGCTCTACGAGCAGTACTTC.

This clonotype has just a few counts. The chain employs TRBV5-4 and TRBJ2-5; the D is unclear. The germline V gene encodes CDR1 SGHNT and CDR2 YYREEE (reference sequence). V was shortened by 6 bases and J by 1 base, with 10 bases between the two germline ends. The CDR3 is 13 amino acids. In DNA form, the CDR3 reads TGTGCCAGCAAGCCTTCCGGCCAAGAGACCCAGTACTTC. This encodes CASKPSGQETQYF.

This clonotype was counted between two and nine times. The CDR3 bases are TGTGCCAGCAGCTTCAACAGGGGAAGGTTGGCCAAAAACATTCAGTACTTC. This encodes CASSFNRGRLAKNIQYF. This rearrangement joins TRBV7-8 to TRBJ2-4, with 7 bases that match TRBD1. The CDR3 is made up of 17 amino acids. Germline V lookup: CDR1 SGHVS, CDR2 FQNEAQ. V lost 3 bases and J lost 1; bases outside the gene matches: 9.

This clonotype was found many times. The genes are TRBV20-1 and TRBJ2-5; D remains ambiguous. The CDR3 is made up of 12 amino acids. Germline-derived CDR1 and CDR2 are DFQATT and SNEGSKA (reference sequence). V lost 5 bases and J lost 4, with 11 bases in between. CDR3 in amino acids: CSASDPRETQYF. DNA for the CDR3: TGCAGTGCTTCCGACCCGAGAGAGACCCAGTACTTC.

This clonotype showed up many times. Here the CDR3 DNA reads TGTGCCACCAGCCCCCAGGACACGACAACTAATGAAAAACTGTTTTTT. Translated: CATSPQDTTTNEKLFF. V and J are TRBV15 and TRBJ1-4, with D perhaps matching TRBD1 (5 bases). Germline lookup yields CDR1 LNHNV and CDR2 YYDKDF (reference sequence). With 5 bases removed from V and 0 bases from J, the gap between germline ends came to 13 bases. The CDR3 runs to 16 residues. The whole variable domain, filled in from reference TRBV15 and TRBJ1-4, reads DAMVIQNPRYQVTQFGKPVTLSCSQTLNHNVMYWYQQKSSQAPKLLFHYYDKDFNNEADTPDNFQSRRPNTSFCFLDIRSPGLGDTAMYLCATSPQDTTTNEKLFFGSGTQLSVL.

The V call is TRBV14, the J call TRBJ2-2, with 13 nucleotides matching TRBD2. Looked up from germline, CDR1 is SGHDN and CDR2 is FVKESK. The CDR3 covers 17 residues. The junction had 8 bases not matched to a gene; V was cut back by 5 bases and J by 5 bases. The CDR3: CASSFGLAGVGTGELFF. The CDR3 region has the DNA TGTGCCAGCAGCTTCGGACTAGCGGGAGTTGGGACCGGGGAGCTGTTTTTT.

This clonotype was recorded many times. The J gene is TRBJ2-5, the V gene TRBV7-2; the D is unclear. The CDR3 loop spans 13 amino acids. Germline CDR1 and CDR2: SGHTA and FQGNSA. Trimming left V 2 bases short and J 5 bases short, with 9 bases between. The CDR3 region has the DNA TGTGCCAGCAGCTTATTCCGTTCTGAGACCCAGTACTTC. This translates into CASSLFRSETQYF.

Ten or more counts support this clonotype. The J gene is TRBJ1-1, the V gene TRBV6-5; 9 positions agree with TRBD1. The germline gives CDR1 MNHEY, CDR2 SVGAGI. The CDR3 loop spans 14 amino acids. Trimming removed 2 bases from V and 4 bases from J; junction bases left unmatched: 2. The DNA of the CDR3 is TGTGCCAGCAGTTACCAGACAGGGGGCACTGAAGCTTTCTTT. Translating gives CASSYQTGGTEAFF.

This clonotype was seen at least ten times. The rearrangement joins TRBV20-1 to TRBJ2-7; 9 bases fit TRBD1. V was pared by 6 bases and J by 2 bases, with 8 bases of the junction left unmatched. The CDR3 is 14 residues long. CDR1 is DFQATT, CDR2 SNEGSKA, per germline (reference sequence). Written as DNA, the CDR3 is TGCAGTGCGATTGGACAGGGGAAGACCTACGAGCAGTACTTC. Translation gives CSAIGQGKTYEQYF.

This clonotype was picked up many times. The CDR3 bases are TGTGCCAGCAGTTTAGAGGAGGGGCGAAGACTGAACACCGGGGAGCTGTTTTTT. Translating it yields CASSLEEGRRLNTGELFF. The J gene is TRBJ2-2, the V gene TRBV12-3 or TRBV12-4, with a tentative D call TRBD2 (6 bases). V was pared by 1 base and J by 1 base, with 16 bases between. The CDR3 contains 18 residues.

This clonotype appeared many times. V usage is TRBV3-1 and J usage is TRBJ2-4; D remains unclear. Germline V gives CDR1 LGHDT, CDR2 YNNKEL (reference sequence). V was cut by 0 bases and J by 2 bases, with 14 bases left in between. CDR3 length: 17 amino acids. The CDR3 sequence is CASSQESHWGSKNIQYF. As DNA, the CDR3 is TGTGCCAGCAGCCAAGAGAGTCATTGGGGTTCCAAAAACATTCAGTACTTC.

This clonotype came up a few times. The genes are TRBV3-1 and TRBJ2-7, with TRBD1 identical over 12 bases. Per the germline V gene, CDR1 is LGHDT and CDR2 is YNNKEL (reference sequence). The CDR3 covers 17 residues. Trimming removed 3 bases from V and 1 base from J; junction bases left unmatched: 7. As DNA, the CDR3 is TGTGCCAGCAGCCAGGGGACAGGGGGCGTTTTTTCCTACGAGCAGTACTTC. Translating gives CASSQGTGGVFSYEQYF.

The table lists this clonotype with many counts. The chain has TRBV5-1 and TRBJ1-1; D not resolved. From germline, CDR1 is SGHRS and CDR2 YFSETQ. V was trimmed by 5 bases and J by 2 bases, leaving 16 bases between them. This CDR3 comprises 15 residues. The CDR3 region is CASRSFEAVNTEAFF. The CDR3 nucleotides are TGCGCCAGCAGGAGTTTTGAGGCGGTAAACACTGAAGCTTTCTTT.

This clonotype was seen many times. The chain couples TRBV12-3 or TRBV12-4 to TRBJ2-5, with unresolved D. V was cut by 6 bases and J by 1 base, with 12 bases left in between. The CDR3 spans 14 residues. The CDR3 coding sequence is TGTGCCAGCAGCCTCCGTACGGTCCAAGAGACCCAGTACTTC. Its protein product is CASSLRTVQETQYF.

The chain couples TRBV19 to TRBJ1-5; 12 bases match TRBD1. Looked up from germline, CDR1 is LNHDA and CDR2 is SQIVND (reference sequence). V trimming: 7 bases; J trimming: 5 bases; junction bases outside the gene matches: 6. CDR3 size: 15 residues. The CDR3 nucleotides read TGTGCCAGTAATACCGGGACAGGGGGCTATCAGCCCCAGCATTTT. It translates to CASNTGTGGYQPQHF.

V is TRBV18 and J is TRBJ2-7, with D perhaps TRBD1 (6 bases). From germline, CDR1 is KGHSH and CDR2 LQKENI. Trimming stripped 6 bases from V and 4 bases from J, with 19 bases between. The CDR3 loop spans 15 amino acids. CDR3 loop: CASSDSGQTIYEQYF. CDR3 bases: TGTGCCAGCTCCGACAGTGGACAGACTATTTACGAGCAGTACTTC.

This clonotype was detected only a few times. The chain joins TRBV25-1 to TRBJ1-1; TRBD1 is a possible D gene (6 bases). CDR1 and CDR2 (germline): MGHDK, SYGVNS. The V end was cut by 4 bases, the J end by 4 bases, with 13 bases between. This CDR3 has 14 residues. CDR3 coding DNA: TGTGCCAGCAGTGTTTCCGGGACACCCACTGAAGCTTTCTTT. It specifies CASSVSGTPTEAFF. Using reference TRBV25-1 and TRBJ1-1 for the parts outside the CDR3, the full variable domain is EADIYQTPRYLVIGTGKKITLECSQTMGHDKMYWYQQDPGMELHLIHYSYGVNSTEKGDLSSESTVSRIRTEHFPLTLESARPSHTSQYLCASSVSGTPTEAFFGQGTRLTVV.

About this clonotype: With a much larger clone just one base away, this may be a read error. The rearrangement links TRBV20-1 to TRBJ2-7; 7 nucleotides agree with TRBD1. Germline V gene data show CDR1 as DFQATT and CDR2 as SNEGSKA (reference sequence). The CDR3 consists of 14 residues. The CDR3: CSARDSPNSYEQSF. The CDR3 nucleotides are TGCAGTGCCAGGGACAGCCCTAACTCCTACGAGCAGTCCTTC.

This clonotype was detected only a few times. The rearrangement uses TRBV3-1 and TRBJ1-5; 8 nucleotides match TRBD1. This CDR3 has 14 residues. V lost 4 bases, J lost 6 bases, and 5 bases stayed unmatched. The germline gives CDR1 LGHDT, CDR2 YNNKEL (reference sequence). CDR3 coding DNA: TGTGCCAGCAGCCCTTCACAGGGGGGTCAGCCCCAGCATTTT. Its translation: CASSPSQGGQPQHF.

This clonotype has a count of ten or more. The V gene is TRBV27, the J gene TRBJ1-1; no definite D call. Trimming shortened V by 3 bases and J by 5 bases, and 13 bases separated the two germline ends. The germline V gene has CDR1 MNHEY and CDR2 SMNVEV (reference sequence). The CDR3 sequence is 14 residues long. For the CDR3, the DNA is TGTGCCAGCAGTTTCGGTGGACTGAGTACTGAAGCTTTCTTT. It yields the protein CASSFGGLSTEAFF.

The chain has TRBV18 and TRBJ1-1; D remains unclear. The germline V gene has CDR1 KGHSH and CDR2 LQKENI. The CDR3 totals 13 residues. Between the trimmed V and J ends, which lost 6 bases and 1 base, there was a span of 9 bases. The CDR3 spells CASSNSENTEAFF. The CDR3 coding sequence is TGTGCCAGCTCCAATTCCGAGAACACTGAAGCTTTCTTT.

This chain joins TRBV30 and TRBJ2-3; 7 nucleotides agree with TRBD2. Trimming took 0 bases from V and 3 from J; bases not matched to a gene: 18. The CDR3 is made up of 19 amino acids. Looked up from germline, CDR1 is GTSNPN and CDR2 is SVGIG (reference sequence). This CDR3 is CAWSVLFAGEPLETDTQYF. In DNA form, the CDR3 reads TGTGCCTGGAGTGTATTGTTTGCGGGAGAACCTCTAGAAACAGATACGCAGTATTTT.

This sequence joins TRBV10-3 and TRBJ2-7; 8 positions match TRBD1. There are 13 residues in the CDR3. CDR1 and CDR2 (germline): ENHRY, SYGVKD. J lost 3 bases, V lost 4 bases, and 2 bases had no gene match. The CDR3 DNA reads TGTGCCATCAGTGTGGGGACAGGCTACGAGCAGTACTTC. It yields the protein CAISVGTGYEQYF.

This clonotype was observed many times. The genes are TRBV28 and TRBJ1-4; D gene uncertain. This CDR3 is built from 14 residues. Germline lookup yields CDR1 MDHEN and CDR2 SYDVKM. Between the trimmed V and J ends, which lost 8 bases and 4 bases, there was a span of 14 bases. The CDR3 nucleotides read TGTGCCAGCGCCCGTGGGTGGCGTAATGAAAAACTGTTTTTT. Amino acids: CASARGWRNEKLFF.

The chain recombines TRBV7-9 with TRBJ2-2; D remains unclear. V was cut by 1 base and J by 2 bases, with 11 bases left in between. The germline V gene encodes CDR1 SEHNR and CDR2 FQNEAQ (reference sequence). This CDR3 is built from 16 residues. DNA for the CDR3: TGTGCCAGCAGCTTAGACAGAGTCCTAAACACCGGGGAGCTGTTTTTT. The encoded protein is CASSLDRVLNTGELFF.